This TCR beta chain was found in a study of human T cells and chemical hapten exposure. Described time point: patch test 1, 2 weeks after DPC sensitization. Noted treatment: therapeutic diphenylcyclopropenone sensitization with weekly scalp DPC. Each donor was an alopecia patient between 18 and 70 years of age who qualified for DPC. Total RNA was isolated from whole blood that had not been fractionated. TCRdb re-derived calls from the RACE reads in MiXCR, one entry per CDR3 protein. Here the sample spans under 85,000 distinct CDR3 sequences, under 13% being singletons. Germline V CDR1 and CDR2: SQVTM, ANQGSEA. The junction had 5 bases not matched to a gene; V was cut back by 6 bases and J by 7 bases. This CDR3 is built from 13 residues.

The sample was whole blood, taken in connection with sensitization to the hapten diphenylcyclopropenone (DPC). This chain links TRBV29-1 with TRBJ2-1; TRBD2 agrees at 11 bases. The source of this sequence is a woman in her 50s with alopecia areata. Some clones in this sample may be carry-over from other donors' samples. CDR3 DNA sequence: TGCAGCGTGTTAGCGGGAGGGGGTAATGAGCAGTTCTTC. Amino acid sequence: CSVLAGGGNEQFF.